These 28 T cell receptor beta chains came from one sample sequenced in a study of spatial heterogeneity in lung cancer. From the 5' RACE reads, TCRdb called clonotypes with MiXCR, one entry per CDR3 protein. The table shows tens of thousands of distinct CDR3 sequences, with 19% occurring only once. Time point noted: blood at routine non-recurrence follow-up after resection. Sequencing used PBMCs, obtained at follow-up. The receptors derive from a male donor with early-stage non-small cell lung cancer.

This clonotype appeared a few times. The CDR3 here is CASSPVGGQNSGNTIYF. DNA for the CDR3: TGTGCCAGCTCACCGGTCGGGGGACAGAACTCTGGAAACACCATATATTTT. The genes are TRBV18 and TRBJ1-3; 7 bases fit TRBD1. There are 17 residues in the CDR3. V was pared by 3 bases and J by 0 bases, with 8 bases of the junction left unmatched. Germline-derived CDR1 and CDR2 are KGHSH and LQKENI.

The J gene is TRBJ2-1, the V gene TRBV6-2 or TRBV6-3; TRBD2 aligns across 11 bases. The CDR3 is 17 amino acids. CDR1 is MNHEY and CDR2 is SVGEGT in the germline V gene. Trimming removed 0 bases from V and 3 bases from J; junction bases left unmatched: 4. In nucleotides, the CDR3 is TGTGCCAGCAGTTACTCGGGGACTAGCGGTATCTACAATGAGCAGTTCTTC. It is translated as CASSYSGTSGIYNEQFF.

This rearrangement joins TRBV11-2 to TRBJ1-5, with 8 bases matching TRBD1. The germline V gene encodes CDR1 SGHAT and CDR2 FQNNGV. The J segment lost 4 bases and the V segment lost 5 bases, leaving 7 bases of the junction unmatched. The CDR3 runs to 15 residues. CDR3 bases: TGTGCCAGCAGCACCGGGACAGGAACAAATCAGCCCCAGCATTTT. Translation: CASSTGTGTNQPQHF.

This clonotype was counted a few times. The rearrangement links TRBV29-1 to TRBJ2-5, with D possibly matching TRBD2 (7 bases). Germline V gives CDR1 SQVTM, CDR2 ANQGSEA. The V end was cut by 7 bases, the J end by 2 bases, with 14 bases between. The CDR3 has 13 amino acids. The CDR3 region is CSAGGAGQETQYF. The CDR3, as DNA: TGCAGCGCTGGGGGGGCAGGGCAAGAGACCCAGTACTTC.

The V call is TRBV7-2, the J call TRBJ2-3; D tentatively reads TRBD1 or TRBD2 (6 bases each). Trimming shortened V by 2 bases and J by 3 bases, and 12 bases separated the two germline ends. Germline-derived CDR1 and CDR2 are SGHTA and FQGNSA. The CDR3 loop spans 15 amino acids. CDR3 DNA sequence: TGTGCCAGCAGCTTAAGTGGGGGGCGGACAGATACGCAGTATTTT. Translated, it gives CASSLSGGRTDTQYF. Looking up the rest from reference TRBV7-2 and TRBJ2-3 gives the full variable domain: GAGVSQSPSNKVTEKGKDVELRCDPISGHTALYWYRQSLGQGLEFLIYFQGNSAPDKSGLPSDRFSAERTGGSVSTLTIQRTQQEDSAVYLCASSLSGGRTDTQYFGPGTRLTVL.

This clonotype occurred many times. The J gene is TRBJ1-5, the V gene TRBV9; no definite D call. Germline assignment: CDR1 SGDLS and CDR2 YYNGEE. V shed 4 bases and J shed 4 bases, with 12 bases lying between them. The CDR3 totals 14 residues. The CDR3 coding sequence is TGTGCCAGCAGCCCTCGGACTGAAAATCAGCCCCAGCATTTT. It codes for CASSPRTENQPQHF.

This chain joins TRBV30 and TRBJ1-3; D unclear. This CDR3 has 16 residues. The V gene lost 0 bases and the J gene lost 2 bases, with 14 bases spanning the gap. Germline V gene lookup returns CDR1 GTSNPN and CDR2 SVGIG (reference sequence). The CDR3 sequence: CAWSVGLLIPGNTIYF. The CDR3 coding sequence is TGTGCCTGGAGTGTGGGCCTCTTGATCCCTGGAAACACCATATATTTT.

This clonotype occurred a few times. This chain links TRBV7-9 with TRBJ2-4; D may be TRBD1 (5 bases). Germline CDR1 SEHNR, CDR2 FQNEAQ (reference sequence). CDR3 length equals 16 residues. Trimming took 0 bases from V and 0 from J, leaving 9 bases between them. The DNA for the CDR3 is TGTGCCAGCAGCTTAGCCTCAGGGTCAGCCAAAAACATTCAGTACTTC. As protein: CASSLASGSAKNIQYF.

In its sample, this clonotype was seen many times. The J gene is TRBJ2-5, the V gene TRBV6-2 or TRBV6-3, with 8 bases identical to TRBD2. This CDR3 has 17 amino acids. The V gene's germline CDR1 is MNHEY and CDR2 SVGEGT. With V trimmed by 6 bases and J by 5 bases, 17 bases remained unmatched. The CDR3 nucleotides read TGTGCCAGCAGACCCACAGGGAGGTTAGCGGGGAGGGAGACCCAGTACTTC. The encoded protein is CASRPTGRLAGRETQYF.

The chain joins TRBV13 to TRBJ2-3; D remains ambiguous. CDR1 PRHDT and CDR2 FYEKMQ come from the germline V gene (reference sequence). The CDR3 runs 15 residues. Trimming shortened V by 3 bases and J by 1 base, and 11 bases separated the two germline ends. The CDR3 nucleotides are TGTGCCAGCAGCTTGAGGCGTCTGGGCACAGATACGCAGTATTTT. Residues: CASSLRRLGTDTQYF.

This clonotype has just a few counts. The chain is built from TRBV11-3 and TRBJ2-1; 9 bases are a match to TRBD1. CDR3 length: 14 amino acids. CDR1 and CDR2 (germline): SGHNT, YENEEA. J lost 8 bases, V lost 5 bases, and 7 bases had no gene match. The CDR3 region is CASSGGDRADEQFF. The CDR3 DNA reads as TGTGCCAGCAGCGGGGGGGACAGGGCGGATGAGCAGTTCTTC.

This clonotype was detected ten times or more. CDR3 in amino acids: CASSKNGQGNQPQHF. The CDR3 nucleotides read TGTGCCAGCTCAAAAAATGGACAGGGGAATCAGCCCCAGCATTTT. The chain employs TRBV18 and TRBJ1-5; 9 nucleotides align to TRBD1. Germline loops: CDR1 KGHSH, CDR2 LQKENI. V trimming: 5 bases; J trimming: 4 bases; junction bases outside the gene matches: 6. This CDR3 comprises 15 residues.

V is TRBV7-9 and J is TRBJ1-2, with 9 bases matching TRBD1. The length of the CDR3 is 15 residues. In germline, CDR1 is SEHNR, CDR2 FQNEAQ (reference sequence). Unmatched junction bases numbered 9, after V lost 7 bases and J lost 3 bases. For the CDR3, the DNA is TGTGCCAGCAAGGAGGGGACAGGGATGGACTATGGCTACACCTTC. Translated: CASKEGTGMDYGYTF.

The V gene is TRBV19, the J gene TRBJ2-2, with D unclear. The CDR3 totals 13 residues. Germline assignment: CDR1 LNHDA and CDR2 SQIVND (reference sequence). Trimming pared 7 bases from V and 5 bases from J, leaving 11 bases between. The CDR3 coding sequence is TGTGCCAGTACCCCTCGGCCGACCGGGGAGCTGTTTTTT. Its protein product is CASTPRPTGELFF.

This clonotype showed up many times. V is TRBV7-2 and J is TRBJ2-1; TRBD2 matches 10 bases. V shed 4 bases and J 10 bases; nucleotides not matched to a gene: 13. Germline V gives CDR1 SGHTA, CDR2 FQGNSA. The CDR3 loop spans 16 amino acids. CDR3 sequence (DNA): TGTGCCAGCAGCTCCCGGGGTAGCGGGGGGCTAGGGGAGCAGTTCTTC. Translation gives CASSSRGSGGLGEQFF.

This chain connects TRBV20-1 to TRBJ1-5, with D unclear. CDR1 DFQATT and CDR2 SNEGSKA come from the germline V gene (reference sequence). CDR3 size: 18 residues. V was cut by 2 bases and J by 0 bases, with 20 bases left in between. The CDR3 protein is CSARNLVGQSYSNQPQHF. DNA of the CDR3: TGCAGTGCTAGAAACTTGGTAGGGCAGTCATATAGCAATCAGCCCCAGCATTTT.

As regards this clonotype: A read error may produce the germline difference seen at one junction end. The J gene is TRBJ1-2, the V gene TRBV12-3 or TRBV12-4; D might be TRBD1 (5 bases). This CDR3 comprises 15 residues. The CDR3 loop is CASSPRRRAILGYNF. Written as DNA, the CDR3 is TGTGCCAGCAGTCCAAGGCGCAGGGCAATCCTAGGCTACAACTTC.

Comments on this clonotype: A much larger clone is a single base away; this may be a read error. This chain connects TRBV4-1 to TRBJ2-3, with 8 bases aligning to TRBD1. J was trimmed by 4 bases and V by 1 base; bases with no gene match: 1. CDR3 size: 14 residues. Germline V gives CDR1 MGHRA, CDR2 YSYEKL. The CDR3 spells CASSQGTGSDTQYF. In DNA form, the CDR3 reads TGCGCCAGCAGCCAAGGGACAGGGTCAGATACGCAGTATTTT.

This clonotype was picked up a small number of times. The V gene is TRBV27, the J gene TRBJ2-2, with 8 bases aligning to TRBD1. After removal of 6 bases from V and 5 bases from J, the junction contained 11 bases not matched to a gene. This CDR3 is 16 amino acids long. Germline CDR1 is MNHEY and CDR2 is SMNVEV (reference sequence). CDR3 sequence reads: CASRPLTGVVTGELFF. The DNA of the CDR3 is TGTGCCAGCAGACCACTGACAGGGGTGGTAACCGGGGAGCTGTTTTTT.

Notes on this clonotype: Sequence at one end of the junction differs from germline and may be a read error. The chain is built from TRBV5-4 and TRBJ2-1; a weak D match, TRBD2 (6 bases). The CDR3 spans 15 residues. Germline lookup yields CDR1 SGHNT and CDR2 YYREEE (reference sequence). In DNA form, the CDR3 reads TGTGCCAGCAGCTCCAGTGGGGGGTTCAACAATGTGCAGTTCTTC. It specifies CASSSSGGFNNVQFF.

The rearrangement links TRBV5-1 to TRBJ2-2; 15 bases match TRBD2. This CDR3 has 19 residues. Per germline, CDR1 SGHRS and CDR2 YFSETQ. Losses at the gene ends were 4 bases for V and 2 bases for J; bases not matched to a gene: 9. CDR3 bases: TGCGCCAGCAGCCCGCGGACTAGCGGGAGGGCCGGAAACACCGGGGAGCTGTTTTTT. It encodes CASSPRTSGRAGNTGELFF.

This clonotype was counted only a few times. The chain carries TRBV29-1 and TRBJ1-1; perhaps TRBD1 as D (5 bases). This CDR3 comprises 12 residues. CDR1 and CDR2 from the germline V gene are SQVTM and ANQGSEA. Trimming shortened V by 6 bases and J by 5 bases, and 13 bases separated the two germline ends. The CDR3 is CSVTTGLTEAFF. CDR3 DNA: TGCAGCGTAACTACGGGGCTAACTGAAGCTTTCTTT.

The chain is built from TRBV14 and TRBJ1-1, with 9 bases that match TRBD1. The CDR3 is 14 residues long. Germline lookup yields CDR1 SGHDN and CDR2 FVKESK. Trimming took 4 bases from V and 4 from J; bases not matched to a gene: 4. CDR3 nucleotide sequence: TGTGCCAGCAGCCTCGGACAGGGGATCACTGAAGCTTTCTTT. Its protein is CASSLGQGITEAFF.

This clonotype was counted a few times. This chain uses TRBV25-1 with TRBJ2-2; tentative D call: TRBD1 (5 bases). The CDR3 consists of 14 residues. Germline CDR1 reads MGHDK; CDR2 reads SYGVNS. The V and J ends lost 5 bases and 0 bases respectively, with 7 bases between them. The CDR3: CASSKTANTGELFF. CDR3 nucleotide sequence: TGTGCCAGCAGTAAGACAGCGAACACCGGGGAGCTGTTTTTT.

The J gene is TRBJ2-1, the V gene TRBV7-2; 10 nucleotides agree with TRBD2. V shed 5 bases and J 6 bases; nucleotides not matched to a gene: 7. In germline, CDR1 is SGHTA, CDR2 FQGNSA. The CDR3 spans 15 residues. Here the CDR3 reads CASSALAGFANEQFF. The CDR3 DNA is TGTGCCAGCAGCGCACTAGCGGGGTTCGCCAATGAGCAGTTCTTC.

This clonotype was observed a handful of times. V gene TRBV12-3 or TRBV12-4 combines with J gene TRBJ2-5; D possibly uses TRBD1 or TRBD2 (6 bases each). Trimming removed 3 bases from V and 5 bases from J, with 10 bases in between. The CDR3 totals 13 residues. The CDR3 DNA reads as TGTGCCAGCAGTTTTCGGGGGCTCGAGACCCAGTACTTC. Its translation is CASSFRGLETQYF.

CDR3 region: CSAAKTEREQYF. The CDR3 nucleotides are TGCAGTGCGGCCAAGACAGAGAGAGAGCAGTACTTC. This rearrangement joins TRBV20-1 to TRBJ2-7; a weak D match, TRBD1 (5 bases). From germline, CDR1 is DFQATT and CDR2 SNEGSKA (reference sequence). The ends were cut back, 6 bases at V and 7 bases at J, with 16 bases in the middle. This CDR3 has 12 amino acids.

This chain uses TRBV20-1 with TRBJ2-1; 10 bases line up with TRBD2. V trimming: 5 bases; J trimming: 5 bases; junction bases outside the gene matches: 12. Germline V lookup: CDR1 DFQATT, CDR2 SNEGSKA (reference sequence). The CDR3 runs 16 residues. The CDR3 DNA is TGCAGTGCTTACTCCCGTTTAGCGGGAGGACACAATGAGCAGTTCTTC. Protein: CSAYSRLAGGHNEQFF.